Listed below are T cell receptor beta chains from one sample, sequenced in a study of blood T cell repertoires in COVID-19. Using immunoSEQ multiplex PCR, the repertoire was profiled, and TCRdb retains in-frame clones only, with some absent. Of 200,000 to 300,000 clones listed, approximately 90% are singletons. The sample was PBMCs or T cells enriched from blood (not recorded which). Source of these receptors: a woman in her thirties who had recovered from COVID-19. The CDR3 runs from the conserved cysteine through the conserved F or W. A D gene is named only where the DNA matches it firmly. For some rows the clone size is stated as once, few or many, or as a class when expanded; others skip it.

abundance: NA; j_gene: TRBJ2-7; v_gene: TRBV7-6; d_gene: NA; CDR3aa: CASSLVRGDRSYEQYF; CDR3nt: TGTGCCAGCAGCTTAGTTAGGGGGGACAGATCCTACGAGCAGTACTTC
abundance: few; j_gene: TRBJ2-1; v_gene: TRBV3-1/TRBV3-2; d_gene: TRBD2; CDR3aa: CASGREAVYNEQFF; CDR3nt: TGTGCCAGCGGGCGGGAGGCCGTCTACAATGAGCAGTTCTTC
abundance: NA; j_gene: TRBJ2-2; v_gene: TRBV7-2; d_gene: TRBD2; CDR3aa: CASSLGPSGRAVTGELFF; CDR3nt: TGTGCCAGCAGCTTAGGCCCTAGCGGGAGGGCCGTCACCGGGGAGCTGTTTTTT
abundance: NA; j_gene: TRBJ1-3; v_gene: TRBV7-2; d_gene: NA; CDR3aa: CASRESREGNTIYF; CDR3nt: TGTGCCAGCAGAGAATCTCGCGAAGGAAACACCATATATTTT
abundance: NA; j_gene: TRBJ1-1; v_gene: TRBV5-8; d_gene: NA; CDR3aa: CASSPGLAFF; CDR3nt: TGTGCCAGCAGCCCCGGGTTAGCTTTCTTT
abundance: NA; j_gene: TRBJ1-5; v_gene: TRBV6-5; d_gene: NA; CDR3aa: CASSYRRREQPQHF; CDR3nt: TGTGCCAGCAGTTATAGGAGGAGAGAACAGCCCCAGCATTTT
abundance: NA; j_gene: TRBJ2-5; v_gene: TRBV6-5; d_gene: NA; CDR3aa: CASSWRQQETQYF; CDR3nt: TGTGCCAGCAGTTGGAGACAGCAAGAGACCCAGTACTTC
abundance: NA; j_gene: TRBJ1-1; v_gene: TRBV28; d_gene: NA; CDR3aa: CASSLYWGANTEAFF; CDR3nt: TGTGCCAGCAGTTTATACTGGGGCGCCAACACTGAAGCTTTCTTT
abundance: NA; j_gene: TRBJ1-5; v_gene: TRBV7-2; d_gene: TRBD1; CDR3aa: CASSPAGGNQPQHF; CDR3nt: TGTGCCAGCAGCCCCGCAGGGGGGAATCAGCCCCAGCATTTT
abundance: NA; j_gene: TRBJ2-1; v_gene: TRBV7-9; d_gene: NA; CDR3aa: CASSFLFGSSYNEQFF; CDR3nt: TGTGCCAGCAGCTTCCTTTTTGGGAGCTCCTACAATGAGCAGTTCTTC
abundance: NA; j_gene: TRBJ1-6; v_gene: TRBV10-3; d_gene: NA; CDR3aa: CAISERSGYDSPLHF; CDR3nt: TGTGCCATCAGTGAGAGATCAGGCTATGATTCACCCCTCCACTTT
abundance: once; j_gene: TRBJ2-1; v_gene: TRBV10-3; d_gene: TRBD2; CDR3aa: CAISDSGRFRHPNNEQFF; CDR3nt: TGTGCCATCAGTGATAGCGGGAGGTTCCGCCATCCCAACAATGAGCAGTTCTTC
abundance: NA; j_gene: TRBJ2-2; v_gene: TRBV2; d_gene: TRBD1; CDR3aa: CASSWGQGPGELFF; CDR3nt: TGTGCCAGCAGTTGGGGACAGGGACCCGGGGAGCTGTTTTTT
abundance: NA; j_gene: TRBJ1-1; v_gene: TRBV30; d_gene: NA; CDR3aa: CAWTRRELGKAFF; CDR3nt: TGTGCCTGGACGCGGCGGGAACTTGGTAAAGCTTTCTTT
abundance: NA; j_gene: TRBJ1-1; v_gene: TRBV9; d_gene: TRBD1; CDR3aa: CASSATGYNTEAFF; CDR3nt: TGTGCCAGCAGCGCGACAGGGTACAACACTGAAGCTTTCTTT
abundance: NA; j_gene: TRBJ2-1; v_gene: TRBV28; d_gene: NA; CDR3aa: CASSPPGGLKFF; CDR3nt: TGTGCCAGCAGTCCACCCGGGGGACTCAAGTTCTTC
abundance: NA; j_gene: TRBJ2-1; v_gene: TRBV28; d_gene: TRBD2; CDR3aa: CASSWTSLHNEQFF; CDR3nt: TGTGCCAGCAGTTGGACTAGCCTCCACAATGAGCAGTTCTTC
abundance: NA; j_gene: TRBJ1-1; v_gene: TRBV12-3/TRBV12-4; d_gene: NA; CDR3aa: CASSLGRNTEAFF; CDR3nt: TGTGCCAGCAGTTTAGGTAGGAACACTGAAGCTTTCTTT
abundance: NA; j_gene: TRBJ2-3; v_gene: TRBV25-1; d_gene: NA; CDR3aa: CASSYRVGDTQYF; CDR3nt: TGTGCCAGCAGTTACAGGGTTGGCGATACGCAGTATTTT
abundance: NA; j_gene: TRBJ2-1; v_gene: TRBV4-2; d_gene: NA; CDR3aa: CASSQEGWGLNEQFF; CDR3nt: TGTGCCAGCAGCCAAGAAGGGTGGGGACTTAATGAGCAGTTCTTC
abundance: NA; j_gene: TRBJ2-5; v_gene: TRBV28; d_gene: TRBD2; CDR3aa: CASTTWTSGRIQETQYF; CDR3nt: TGTGCCAGCACTACCTGGACTAGCGGGAGAATTCAAGAGACCCAGTACTTC
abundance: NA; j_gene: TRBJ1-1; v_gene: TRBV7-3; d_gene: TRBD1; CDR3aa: CASSPSTGASTEAFF; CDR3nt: TGTGCCAGCAGCCCATCCACAGGGGCGAGCACTGAAGCTTTCTTT
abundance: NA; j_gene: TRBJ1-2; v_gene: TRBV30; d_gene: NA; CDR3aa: CAWSGTAGYTF; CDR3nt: TGTGCCTGGAGTGGGACAGCTGGCTACACCTTC
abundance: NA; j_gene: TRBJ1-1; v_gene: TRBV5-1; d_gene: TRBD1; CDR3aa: CASSSKATTGGWTEAFF; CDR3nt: TGCGCCAGCAGCTCAAAAGCTACGACAGGGGGATGGACTGAAGCTTTCTTT
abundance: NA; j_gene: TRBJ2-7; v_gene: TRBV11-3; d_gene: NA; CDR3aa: CASSLDSRGIYEQYF; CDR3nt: TGTGCCAGCAGCTTAGATTCCCGGGGGATCTACGAGCAGTACTTC
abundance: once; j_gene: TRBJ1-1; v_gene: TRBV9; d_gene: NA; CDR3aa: CASSELSGGPTEAFF; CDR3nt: TGTGCCAGCAGTGAACTTAGCGGGGGTCCAACTGAAGCTTTCTTT
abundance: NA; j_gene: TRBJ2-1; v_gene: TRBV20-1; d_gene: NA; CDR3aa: CSASSVYNEQFF; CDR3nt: TGCAGTGCTAGTTCGGTCTACAATGAGCAGTTCTTC
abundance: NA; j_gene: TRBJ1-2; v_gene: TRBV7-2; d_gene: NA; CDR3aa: CASSSGQSLVDYGYTF; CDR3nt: TGTGCCAGCAGCTCTGGACAGTCCCTGGTAGACTATGGCTACACCTTC
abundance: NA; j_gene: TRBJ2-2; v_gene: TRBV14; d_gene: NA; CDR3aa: CASSQDLNTGELFF; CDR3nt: TGTGCCAGCAGCCAAGATCTCAACACCGGGGAGCTGTTTTTT
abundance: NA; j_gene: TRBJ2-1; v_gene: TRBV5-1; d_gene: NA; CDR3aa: CASRSDRGDTTREQFF; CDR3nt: TGCGCCAGCAGGTCGGATCGTGGGGACACCACGCGTGAGCAGTTCTTC
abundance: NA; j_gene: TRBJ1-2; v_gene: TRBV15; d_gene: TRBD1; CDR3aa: CATSRVKPQGPYGYTF; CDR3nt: TGTGCCACCAGCAGAGTTAAACCACAGGGGCCGTATGGCTACACCTTC
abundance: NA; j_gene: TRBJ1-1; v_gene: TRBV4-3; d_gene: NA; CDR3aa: CASSQGQGILTEAFF; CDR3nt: TGCGCCAGCAGCCAAGGGCAGGGGATCCTCACTGAAGCTTTCTTT